The 30 T cell receptor beta chains given below trace back to one sample, sequenced in a study of blood T cells in healthy people across ages. The second PCR ran about 6 to 12 cycles with a sample-barcoded 5' primer and J-beta primers. TCRdb redid the calling of the 5' RACE reads with MiXCR, one entry per CDR3 protein. The sample records about 1.6 million distinct CDR3 sequences, roughly 32% being singletons. Sequenced: blood. Source of these receptors: a woman in her 30s in good health.

This clonotype has only a few counts. The chain recombines TRBV6-1 with TRBJ2-5; D not certain. Trimming cost V 4 bases and J 5 bases, with 14 bases left between them. Germline V gene data show CDR1 as MNHNS and CDR2 as SASEGT. There are 14 residues in the CDR3. In nucleotides, the CDR3 is TGTGCCAGCAGTGTTAGGTCCCAGAAGGAGACCCAGTACTTC. Amino acid sequence: CASSVRSQKETQYF.

This clonotype was counted ten times or more. V gene TRBV6-6 combines with J gene TRBJ2-4, with D unclear. CDR3 size: 12 residues. Germline CDR1 MNHNY, CDR2 SVGAGI (reference sequence). V lost 6 bases, J lost 8 bases, and 11 bases lay in between. The CDR3 spells CASRAAQDIQYF. CDR3 nucleotides: TGTGCCAGCAGGGCGGCACAAGACATTCAGTACTTC.

The chain has TRBV3-1 and TRBJ2-3; TRBD2 aligns across 13 bases. The CDR3 loop spans 17 amino acids. From germline, CDR1 is LGHDT and CDR2 YNNKEL (reference sequence). V lost 6 bases to trimming and J lost 0 bases; unmatched junction nucleotides: 6. The CDR3 loop is CASSRLAGGTSTDTQYF. The DNA for the CDR3 is TGTGCCAGCAGTCGACTAGCGGGGGGTACTAGCACAGATACGCAGTATTTT.

The chain carries TRBV2 and TRBJ2-1, with 7 bases identical to TRBD1. Germline loops: CDR1 SNHLY, CDR2 FYNNEI. The CDR3 consists of 13 residues. The J segment lost 8 bases and the V segment lost 10 bases, leaving 11 bases of the junction unmatched. CDR3 sequence: CATRRGQIHEQFF. In DNA form, the CDR3 reads TGTGCCACCAGAAGGGGACAGATCCATGAGCAGTTCTTC.

This chain joins TRBV2 and TRBJ2-7; 10 bases map to TRBD2. The CDR3 extends over 20 amino acids. V was clipped by 3 bases and J by 1 base; unmatched bases: 18. CDR1 and CDR2 (germline): SNHLY, FYNNEI. CDR3 protein: CASSDPQMGGAGGISYEQYF. The CDR3 nucleotides are TGTGCCAGCAGTGATCCCCAGATGGGAGGAGCGGGAGGGATATCCTACGAGCAGTACTTC.

The V and J genes are TRBV29-1 and TRBJ2-1; D is tentatively TRBD1 or TRBD2 (5 bases each). The CDR3 contains 14 residues. Trimming left V 5 bases short and J 10 bases short, with 21 bases between. The germline gives CDR1 SQVTM, CDR2 ANQGSEA. The CDR3 coding sequence is TGCAGCGTTAGGTGGGCAGGGCTGACTATAGAGCAGTTCTTC. Protein sequence: CSVRWAGLTIEQFF.

V gene TRBV7-9 combines with J gene TRBJ1-5, with D perhaps matching TRBD1 (6 bases). V gave up 4 bases and J gave up 5 bases, with 18 bases separating them. CDR3 length equals 16 residues. CDR1 is SEHNR and CDR2 is FQNEAQ in the germline V gene (reference sequence). As DNA, the CDR3 is TGTGCCAGCAGCTCCTTAGAACAGGGAAAGGATCAGCCCCAGCATTTT. It encodes CASSSLEQGKDQPQHF.

The V call is TRBV28, the J call TRBJ2-5, with 7 positions matching TRBD2. This CDR3 is built from 12 residues. After removal of 1 base from V and 9 bases from J, the junction contained 2 bases not matched to a gene. Germline V CDR1 and CDR2: MDHEN, SYDVKM. CDR3 bases: TGTGCCAGCAGTTTATTGGCGGGGGCCCAGTACTTC. This gives the protein CASSLLAGAQYF. Using reference TRBV28 and TRBJ2-5 for the parts outside the CDR3, the full variable domain is DVKVTQSSRYLVKRTGEKVFLECVQDMDHENMFWYRQDPGLGLRLIYFSYDVKMKEKGDIPEGYSVSREKKERFSLILESASTNQTSMYLCASSLLAGAQYFGPGTRLLVL.

This clonotype has ten or more counts. V usage is TRBV5-1 and J usage is TRBJ1-1; D gene uncertain. Germline CDR1 reads SGHRS; CDR2 reads YFSETQ. The CDR3 runs to 14 residues. V was pared by 0 bases and J by 1 base, with 7 bases between. CDR3 sequence (DNA): TGCGCCAGCAGCTTGGGGGCGGCGAACACTGAAGCTTTCTTT. As protein: CASSLGAANTEAFF.

V usage is TRBV6-1 and J usage is TRBJ2-5, with D uncertain. V lost 7 bases and J 3 bases, leaving 15 bases between the germline ends. The germline gives CDR1 MNHNS, CDR2 SASEGT. This CDR3 has 14 residues. The CDR3 DNA follows: TGTGCCAGCAATGACGGAAAGCCAGAAGAGACCCAGTACTTC. This codes for CASNDGKPEETQYF.

The V gene is TRBV10-3, the J gene TRBJ2-7; 11 bases map to TRBD1. Germline loops: CDR1 ENHRY, CDR2 SYGVKD. This CDR3 spans 15 amino acids. Germline trimming cut 5 bases from V and 1 base from J; bases unmatched to any gene: 4. CDR3 in DNA: TGTGCCATCAGTCAAGGGACAGGGGGATCCTACGAGCAGTACTTC. Translated, it gives CAISQGTGGSYEQYF.

This clonotype was counted many times. This chain connects TRBV7-6 to TRBJ2-3, with TRBD1 matching 8 bases. V was clipped by 5 bases and J by 2 bases; unmatched bases: 9. CDR3 length equals 16 residues. Per germline, CDR1 SGHVS and CDR2 FNYEAQ. CDR3 protein: CASSAPGQAFTDTQYF. In DNA form, the CDR3 reads TGTGCCAGCAGCGCCCCGGGACAGGCGTTCACAGATACGCAGTATTTT.

The chain is built from TRBV4-1 and TRBJ2-1; TRBD1 is a possible D gene (7 bases). Germline CDR1 reads MGHRA; CDR2 reads YSYEKL. Trimming stripped 0 bases from V and 3 bases from J, with 9 bases between. The CDR3 loop spans 15 amino acids. The CDR3: CASSQDQGGYNEQFF. The CDR3 DNA follows: TGCGCCAGCAGCCAAGATCAGGGGGGCTACAATGAGCAGTTCTTC.

The chain uses TRBV4-1 and TRBJ2-1; TRBD1 matches at 8 bases. Trimming at V came to 2 bases and at J to 15 bases, leaving 9 bases not matched to a gene. Germline V gene sequence: CDR1 MGHRA, CDR2 YSYEKL. The CDR3 has 13 amino acids. In DNA form, the CDR3 reads TGCGCCAGCAGCCAAACAGGGACAGGAACAGGGTTCTTC. This translates into CASSQTGTGTGFF.

This clonotype was counted a few times. The J gene is TRBJ2-4, the V gene TRBV28; D possibly corresponds to TRBD1 (5 bases). The J call is uncertain, as TRBJ2-7 better fits the DNA end. The CDR3 is 13 amino acids. Germline values: CDR1 MDHEN, CDR2 SYDVKM. The CDR3 coding sequence is TGTGCCAGCAGGCCTTCAGGGTATGGCGAGCAGTACTTC. Translated: CASRPSGYGEQYF.

The genes are TRBV9 and TRBJ2-5; D ambiguous. Germline V gene data show CDR1 as SGDLS and CDR2 as YYNGEE. Trimming shortened V by 3 bases and J by 4 bases, and 16 bases separated the two germline ends. The length of the CDR3 is 15 residues. CDR3 bases: TGTGCCAGCAGCGCCCCCGGAACGGTGGGAGAGACCCAGTACTTC. Translating gives CASSAPGTVGETQYF.

The chain uses TRBV6-5 and TRBJ2-1; 9 positions match TRBD2. Germline V CDR1 and CDR2: MNHEY, SVGAGI. After removal of 5 bases from V and 10 bases from J, the junction contained 15 bases not matched to a gene. This CDR3 region has 16 residues. This CDR3 is CASSPRRASGDGEQFF. In nucleotides, the CDR3 is TGTGCCAGCAGTCCCCGGAGGGCTAGCGGGGATGGCGAGCAGTTCTTC.

As regards this clonotype: A much larger clone sits a single nucleotide away, making a read error possible. The chain employs TRBV4-1 and TRBJ1-2; 7 bases map to TRBD1. The CDR3 runs 15 residues. The germline CDR1 and CDR2 sequences are MGHRA and YSYEKL. The DNA of the CDR3 is TGCGCCAACAGCCAGCCTGGGACAGCACTCTATGGCTACACCTTC. Translated, it gives CANSQPGTALYGYTF.

J is TRBJ2-4 and V is TRBV20-1; the D is unclear. The J call is doubtful: the DNA matches TRBJ2-7 better. Germline CDR1 is DFQATT and CDR2 is SNEGSKA (reference sequence). The length of the CDR3 is 11 residues. The CDR3 DNA reads TGCAGTGCTAGAACGTCGTGCGAGCAGTACTTC. This sequence encodes CSARTSCEQYF.

This clonotype was detected a few times. For the CDR3, the DNA is TGTGCCAGCAGTTTCCGACGGGCGGGGATCACAGATACGCAGTATTTT. This sequence encodes CASSFRRAGITDTQYF. J is TRBJ2-3 and V is TRBV7-2; a possible D gene is TRBD2 (6 bases). Trimming left V 6 bases short and J 2 bases short, with 18 bases between. Germline-derived CDR1 and CDR2 are SGHTA and FQGNSA. This CDR3 region has 16 residues.

This clonotype was observed many times. In nucleotides, the CDR3 is TGCGCCAGCAGTTTTACCGACTCCTACGAGCAGTACTTC. Translated, it gives CASSFTDSYEQYF. The chain combines TRBV10-2 with TRBJ2-7; no firm D call. CDR3 size: 13 residues. Germline CDR1 WSHSY, CDR2 SAAADI. The ends were cut back, 5 bases at V and 0 bases at J, with 8 bases in the middle.

This clonotype occurred a few times. The rearrangement links TRBV3-1 to TRBJ2-3; no firm D call. Germline V gene lookup returns CDR1 LGHDT and CDR2 YNNKEL (reference sequence). The ends were cut back, 0 bases at V and 5 bases at J, with 15 bases in the middle. The CDR3 consists of 16 residues. CDR3 bases: TGTGCCAGCAGCCAAGATCTAGAAGCGATGGGAGATACGCAGTATTTT. It is translated as CASSQDLEAMGDTQYF.

This clonotype has more than one count but fewer than ten. An end of the junction does not agree with germline; a read error may underlie this. The chain carries TRBV28 and TRBJ2-7; 9 bases are shared with TRBD2. This CDR3 is 13 amino acids long. Germline lookup yields CDR1 MDHEN and CDR2 SYDVKM. The CDR3 DNA follows: TGTACCAGCAGTTTAGGGACTAGCCACGAGCAGTACTTC. As protein: CTSSLGTSHEQYF.

This sequence joins TRBV10-3 and TRBJ1-5; D gene unclear. Trimming removed 6 bases from V and 6 bases from J, with 21 bases in between. The CDR3 is 16 amino acids. CDR1 is ENHRY and CDR2 is SYGVKD in the germline V gene. The CDR3, as DNA: TGTGCCATCAGCGAAGACCGTGGGAGATCCGGTCAGCCCCAGCATTTT. Its translation: CAISEDRGRSGQPQHF.

The V gene is TRBV18, the J gene TRBJ1-1; D ambiguous. V lost 11 bases to trimming and J lost 3 bases, with 1 base between them. Looked up from germline, CDR1 is KGHSH and CDR2 is LQKENI. CDR3 length: 8 residues. CDR3 loop: CADTEAFF. CDR3 coding DNA: TGTGCCGACACTGAAGCTTTCTTT.

The chain is built from TRBV20-1 and TRBJ2-7; D gene ambiguous. The CDR3 loop spans 11 amino acids. The V gene's germline CDR1 is DFQATT and CDR2 SNEGSKA (reference sequence). V dropped 5 bases and J dropped 2 bases, with 7 bases sitting between them. DNA of the CDR3: TGCAGTGCTTACTCCACCTACGAGCAGTACTTC. Translating it yields CSAYSTYEQYF.

This clonotype was recorded a few times. J is TRBJ2-5 and V is TRBV18; D gene ambiguous. The closer fit of TRBJ2-7 to the DNA end suggests the J call may be wrong. The germline gives CDR1 KGHSH, CDR2 LQKENI. This CDR3 comprises 13 residues. CDR3 coding DNA: TGTGCCAGCTCACCGGACGGATTCTACGAGCAGTACTTC. Translated, it gives CASSPDGFYEQYF.

This clonotype was detected only once. The rearrangement links TRBV10-3 to TRBJ1-5; D is unclear. This CDR3 is built from 14 residues. Trimming pared 8 bases from V and 6 bases from J, leaving 17 bases between. Germline V gives CDR1 ENHRY, CDR2 SYGVKD. The CDR3 sequence is CAIQEAAAGQPQHF. Here the CDR3 DNA reads TGTGCCATCCAAGAGGCGGCAGCTGGTCAGCCCCAGCATTTT.

This clonotype showed up many times. The chain employs TRBV29-1 and TRBJ2-7; 7 bases match TRBD2. In germline, CDR1 is SQVTM, CDR2 ANQGSEA. The CDR3 spans 12 residues. J was trimmed by 3 bases and V by 7 bases; bases with no gene match: 6. The CDR3 DNA sequence: TGCAGCGCCGGGACTATGATCTACGAGCAGTACTTC. It encodes CSAGTMIYEQYF.

V gene TRBV9 combines with J gene TRBJ2-1; D is perhaps TRBD1 or TRBD2 (5 bases each). Trimming pared 0 bases from V and 8 bases from J, leaving 15 bases between. Germline loops: CDR1 SGDLS, CDR2 YYNGEE. The CDR3 spans 15 residues. In DNA, the CDR3 is TGTGCCAGCAGCGTAGGTAGCAGAGGGGTGGATGAGCAGTTCTTC. Amino acid sequence: CASSVGSRGVDEQFF.